This T cell receptor (beta chain) was captured by sequencing in a study of OX40 agonist ivuxolimab in advanced cancers. Comment on this clone: Its antigen is unidentified.

General study points: Doses of 0.1 to 3.0 mg/kg were accompanied by clonal expansion of CD4+ and CD8+ blood T cells by week 6.

CDR3 length equals 15 residues. Unmatched junction bases numbered 6, after V lost 4 bases and J lost 4 bases. The V gene's germline CDR1 is SGHVS and CDR2 FQNEAQ. Sequencing used immunoSEQ multiplex PCR; TCRdb keeps in-frame clones, though not all of them. The sample holds some 70,000 clones, just over 90% seen once. The source material was CD4+ or CD8+ T cells sorted from blood, sampled in a trial of the OX40 agonist ivuxolimab. V is TRBV7-8 and J is TRBJ2-7; 11 positions agree with TRBD2. This clonotype was sampled from an adult with an advanced solid tumor such as melanoma, head and neck, liver or kidney cancer. The CDR3 is CASSSSGLAEYEQYF. The CDR3 bases are TGTGCCAGCAGCTCCTCGGGACTAGCGGAGTACGAGCAGTACTTC. The variable domain in full, completed from reference TRBV7-8 and TRBJ2-7, reads GAGVSQSPRYKVAKRGQDVALRCDPISGHVSLFWYQQALGQGPEFLTYFQNEAQLDKSGLPSDRFFAERPEGSVSTLKIQRTQQEDSAVYLCASSSSGLAEYEQYFGPGTRLTVT.